This T cell receptor (beta chain) was sequenced in a study of beta chain features in type 1 diabetes. About the research overall: The study found patients and healthy donors alike in age, gender and cell yields.

Trimming shortened V by 10 bases and J by 5 bases, and 9 bases separated the two germline ends. This CDR3 has 11 residues. Germline V gene sequence: CDR1 MNHEY, CDR2 SVGAGI. Overall study results and limits: Naive, central memory and Treg TCRB repertoires appeared more alike in patients than in healthy donors. Type 1 diabetes patients had fewer VDJ junction insertions and more deletions.

The investigators reverse transcribed all of the isolated RNA, so they sequenced expressed TCRB transcripts. Sequencing used immunoSEQ multiplex PCR; TCRdb keeps in-frame clones, though not all of them. The sample lists under 400,000 clones, less than 15% occurring once. On this clone itself: The target antigen is unknown.

V gene TRBV6-5 combines with J gene TRBJ2-1; unclear D gene. The receptor was isolated from a young man in good health. Sequencing was carried out using central memory CD4+ T cells from blood. Here the CDR3 reads CATIWNNEQFF. The CDR3 region has the DNA TGTGCCACCATTTGGAACAATGAGCAGTTCTTC.